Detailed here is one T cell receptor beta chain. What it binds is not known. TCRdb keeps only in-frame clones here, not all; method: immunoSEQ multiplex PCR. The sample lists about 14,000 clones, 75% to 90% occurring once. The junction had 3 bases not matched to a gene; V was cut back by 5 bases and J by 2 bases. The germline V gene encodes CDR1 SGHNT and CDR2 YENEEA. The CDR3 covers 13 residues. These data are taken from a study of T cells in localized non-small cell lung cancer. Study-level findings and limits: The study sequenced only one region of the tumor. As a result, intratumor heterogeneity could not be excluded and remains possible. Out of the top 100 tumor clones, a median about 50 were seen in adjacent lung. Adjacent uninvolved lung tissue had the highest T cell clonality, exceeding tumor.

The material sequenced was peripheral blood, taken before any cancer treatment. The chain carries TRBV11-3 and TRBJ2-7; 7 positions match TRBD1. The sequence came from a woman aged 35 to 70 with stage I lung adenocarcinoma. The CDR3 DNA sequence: TGTGCCAGCAGCCCCGGGACAGCCTACGAGCAGTACTTC. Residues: CASSPGTAYEQYF.